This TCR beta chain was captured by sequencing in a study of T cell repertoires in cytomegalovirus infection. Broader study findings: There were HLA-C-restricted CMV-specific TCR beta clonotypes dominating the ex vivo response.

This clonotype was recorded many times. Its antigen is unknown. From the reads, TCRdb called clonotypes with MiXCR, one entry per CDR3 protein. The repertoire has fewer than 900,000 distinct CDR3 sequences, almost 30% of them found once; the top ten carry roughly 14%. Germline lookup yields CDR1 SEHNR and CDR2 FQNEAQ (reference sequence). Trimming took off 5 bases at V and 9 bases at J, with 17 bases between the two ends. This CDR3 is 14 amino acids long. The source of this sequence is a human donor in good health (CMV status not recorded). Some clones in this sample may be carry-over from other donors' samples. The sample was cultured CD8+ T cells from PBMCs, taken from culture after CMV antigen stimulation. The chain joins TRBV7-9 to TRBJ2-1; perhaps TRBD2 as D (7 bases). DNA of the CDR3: TGTGCCAGCAGCGGGGGGGCCCGTCCGGCTGAGCAGTTCTTC. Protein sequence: CASSGGARPAEQFF.